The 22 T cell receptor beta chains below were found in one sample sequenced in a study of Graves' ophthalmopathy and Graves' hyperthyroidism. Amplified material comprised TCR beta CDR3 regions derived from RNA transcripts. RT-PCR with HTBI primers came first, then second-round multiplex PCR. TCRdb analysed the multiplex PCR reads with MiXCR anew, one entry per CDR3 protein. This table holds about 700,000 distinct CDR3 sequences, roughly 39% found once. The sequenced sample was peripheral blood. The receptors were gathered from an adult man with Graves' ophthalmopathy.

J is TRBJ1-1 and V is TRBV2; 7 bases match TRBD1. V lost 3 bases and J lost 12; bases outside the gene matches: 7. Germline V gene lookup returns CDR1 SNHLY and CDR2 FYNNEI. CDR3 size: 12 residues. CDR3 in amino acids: CASSERQGGTFF. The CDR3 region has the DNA TGTGCCAGCAGTGAGCGACAGGGTGGAACTTTCTTT.

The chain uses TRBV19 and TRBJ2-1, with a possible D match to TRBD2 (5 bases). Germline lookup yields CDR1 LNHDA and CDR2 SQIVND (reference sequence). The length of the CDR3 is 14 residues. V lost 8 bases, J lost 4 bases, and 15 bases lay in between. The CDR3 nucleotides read TGTGCCAGTGGCGCAGGAGGCCTATACAATGAGCAGTTCTTC. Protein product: CASGAGGLYNEQFF.

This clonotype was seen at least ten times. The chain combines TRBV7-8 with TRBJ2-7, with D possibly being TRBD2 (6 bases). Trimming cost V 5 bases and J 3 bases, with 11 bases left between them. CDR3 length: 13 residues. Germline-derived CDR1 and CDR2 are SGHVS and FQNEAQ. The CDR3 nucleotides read TGTGCCAGCAGCCAAGCGACTAGCTACGAGCAGTACTTC. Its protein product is CASSQATSYEQYF.

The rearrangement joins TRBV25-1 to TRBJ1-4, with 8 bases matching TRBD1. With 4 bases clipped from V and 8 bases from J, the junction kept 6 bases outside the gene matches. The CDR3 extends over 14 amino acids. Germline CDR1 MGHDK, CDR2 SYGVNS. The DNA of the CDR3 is TGTGCCAGCAGTGCCAGACAGGGGAACGAAAAACTGTTTTTT. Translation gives CASSARQGNEKLFF.

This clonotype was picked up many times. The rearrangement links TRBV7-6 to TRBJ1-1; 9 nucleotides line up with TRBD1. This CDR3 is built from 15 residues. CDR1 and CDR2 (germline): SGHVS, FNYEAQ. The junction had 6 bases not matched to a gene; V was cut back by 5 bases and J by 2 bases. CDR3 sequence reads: CASSEYRGRNTEAFF. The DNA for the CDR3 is TGTGCCAGCAGCGAATACAGGGGGCGAAACACTGAAGCTTTCTTT.

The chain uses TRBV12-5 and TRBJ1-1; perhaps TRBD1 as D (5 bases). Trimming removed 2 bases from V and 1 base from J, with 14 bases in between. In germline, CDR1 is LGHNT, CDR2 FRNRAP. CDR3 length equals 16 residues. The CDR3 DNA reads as TGTGCTAGTGGTTTGCAAGGGTCCGGGGGGAACACTGAAGCTTTCTTT. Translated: CASGLQGSGGNTEAFF.

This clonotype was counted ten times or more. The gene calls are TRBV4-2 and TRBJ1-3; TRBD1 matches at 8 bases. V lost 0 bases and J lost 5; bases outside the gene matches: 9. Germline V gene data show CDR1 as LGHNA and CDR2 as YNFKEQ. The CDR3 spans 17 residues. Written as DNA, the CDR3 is TGTGCCAGCAGCCAAGATCTCACAGGGGGATTGCGAAACACCATATATTTT. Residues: CASSQDLTGGLRNTIYF.

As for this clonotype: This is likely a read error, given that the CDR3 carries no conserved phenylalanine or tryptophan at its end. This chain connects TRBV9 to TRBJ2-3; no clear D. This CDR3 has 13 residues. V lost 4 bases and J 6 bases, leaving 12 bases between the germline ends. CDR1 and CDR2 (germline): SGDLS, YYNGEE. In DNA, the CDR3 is TGTGCCAGCAGCACCACACCTCGGGATACGCAGTATTTG. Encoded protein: CASSTTPRDTQYL.

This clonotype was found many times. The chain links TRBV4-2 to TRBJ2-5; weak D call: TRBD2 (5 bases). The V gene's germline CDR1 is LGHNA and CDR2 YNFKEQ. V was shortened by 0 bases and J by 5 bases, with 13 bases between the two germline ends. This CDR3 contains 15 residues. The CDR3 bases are TGTGCCAGCAGCCAAGATAGACGGGAACGGGAGACCCAGTACTTC. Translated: CASSQDRRERETQYF.

CDR3 sequence reads: CAWSAPDRAVYGYTF. The DNA of the CDR3 is TGTGCCTGGAGTGCACCGGACAGAGCGGTCTATGGCTACACCTTC. The rearrangement uses TRBV19 and TRBJ1-2, with D perhaps TRBD1 (6 bases). Germline V CDR1 and CDR2: LNHDA, SQIVND (reference sequence). Trimming cost V 11 bases and J 4 bases, with 23 bases left between them. The CDR3 covers 15 residues.

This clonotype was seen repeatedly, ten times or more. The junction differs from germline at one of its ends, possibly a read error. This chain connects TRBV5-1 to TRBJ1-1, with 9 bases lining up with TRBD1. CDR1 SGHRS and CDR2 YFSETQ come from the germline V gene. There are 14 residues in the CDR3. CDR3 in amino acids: CASSLRTGDTEAFF. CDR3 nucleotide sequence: TGTGCCAGCAGCTTACGGACAGGGGACACTGAAGCTTTCTTT.

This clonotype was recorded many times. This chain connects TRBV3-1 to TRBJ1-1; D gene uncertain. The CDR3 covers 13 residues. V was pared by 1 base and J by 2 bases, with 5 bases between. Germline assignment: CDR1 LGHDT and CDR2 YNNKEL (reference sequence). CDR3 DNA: TGTGCCAGCAGCCAAGTCCACAACACTGAAGCTTTCTTT. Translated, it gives CASSQVHNTEAFF.

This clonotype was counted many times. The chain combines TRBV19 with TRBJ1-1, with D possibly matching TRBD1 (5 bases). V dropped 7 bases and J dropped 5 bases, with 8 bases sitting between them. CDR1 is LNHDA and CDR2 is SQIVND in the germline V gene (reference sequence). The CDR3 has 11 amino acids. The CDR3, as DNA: TGTGCCAGTAACGGGGCAACTGAAGCTTTCTTT. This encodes CASNGATEAFF.

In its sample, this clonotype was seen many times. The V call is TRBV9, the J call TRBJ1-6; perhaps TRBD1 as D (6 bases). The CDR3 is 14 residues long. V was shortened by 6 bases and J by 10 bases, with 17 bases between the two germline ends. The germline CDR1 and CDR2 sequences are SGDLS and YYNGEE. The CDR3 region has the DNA TGTGCCAGCAACGGGGGGCGCGAGGGGTCACCCCTCCACTTT. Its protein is CASNGGREGSPLHF.

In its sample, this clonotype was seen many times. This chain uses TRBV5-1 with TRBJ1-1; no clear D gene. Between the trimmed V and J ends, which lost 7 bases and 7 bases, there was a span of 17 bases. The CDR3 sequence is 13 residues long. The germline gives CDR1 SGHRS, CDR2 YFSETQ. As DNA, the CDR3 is TGCGCCAGCGCGGGTCTTGACACAGATGAAGCTTTCTTT. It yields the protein CASAGLDTDEAFF.

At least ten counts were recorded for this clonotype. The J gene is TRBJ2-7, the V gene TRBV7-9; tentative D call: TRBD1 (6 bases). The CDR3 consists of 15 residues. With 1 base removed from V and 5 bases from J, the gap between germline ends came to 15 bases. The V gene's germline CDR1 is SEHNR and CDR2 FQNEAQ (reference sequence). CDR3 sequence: CASSLVRQEQDEQYF. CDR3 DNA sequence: TGTGCCAGCAGCTTAGTCCGACAGGAACAGGACGAGCAGTACTTC.

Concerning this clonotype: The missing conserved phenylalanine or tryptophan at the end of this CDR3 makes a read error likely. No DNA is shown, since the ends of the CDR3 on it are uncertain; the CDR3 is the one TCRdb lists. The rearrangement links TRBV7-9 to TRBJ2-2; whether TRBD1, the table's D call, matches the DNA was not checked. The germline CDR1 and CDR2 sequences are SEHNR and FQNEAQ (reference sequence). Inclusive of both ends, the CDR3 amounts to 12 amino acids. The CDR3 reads CASSPETGQGPD.

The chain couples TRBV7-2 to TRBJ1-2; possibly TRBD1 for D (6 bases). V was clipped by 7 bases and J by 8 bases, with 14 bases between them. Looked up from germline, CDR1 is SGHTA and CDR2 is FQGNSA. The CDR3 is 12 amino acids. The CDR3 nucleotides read TGTGCCAGCAACCGGAACGGACAGGGCTACACCTTC. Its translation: CASNRNGQGYTF.

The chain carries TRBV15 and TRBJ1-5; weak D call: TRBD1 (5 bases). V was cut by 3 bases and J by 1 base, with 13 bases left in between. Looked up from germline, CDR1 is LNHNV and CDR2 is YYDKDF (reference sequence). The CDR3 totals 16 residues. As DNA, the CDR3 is TGTGCCACCAGCAGCTTGGCCCCAGGGAGCAATCAGCCCCAGCATTTT. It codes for CATSSLAPGSNQPQHF.

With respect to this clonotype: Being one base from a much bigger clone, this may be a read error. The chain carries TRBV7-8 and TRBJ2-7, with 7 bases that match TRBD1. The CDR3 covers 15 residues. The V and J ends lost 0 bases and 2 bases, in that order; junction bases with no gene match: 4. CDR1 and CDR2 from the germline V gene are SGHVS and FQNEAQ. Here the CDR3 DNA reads TGTGCCAGCAGCTTAGCGTCCGGACAGGCCTACGAGCAGTACTTC. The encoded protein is CASSLASGQAYEQYF. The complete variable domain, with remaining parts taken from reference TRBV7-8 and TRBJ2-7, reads GAGVSQSPRYKVAKRGQDVALRCDPISGHVSLFWYQQALGQGPEFLTYFQNEAQLDKSGLPSDRFFAERPEGSVSTLKIQRTQQEDSAVYLCASSLASGQAYEQYFGPGTRLTVT.

Here the CDR3 DNA reads TGCAGCGTTCGAGCTAGCGGGAACACTGAAGCTTTCTTT. This translates into CSVRASGNTEAFF. The chain carries TRBV29-1 and TRBJ1-1; D gene unclear. Germline V gene lookup returns CDR1 SQVTM and CDR2 ANQGSEA. Deletions cut 5 bases from V and 1 base from J, with 11 bases between. The CDR3 extends over 13 amino acids.

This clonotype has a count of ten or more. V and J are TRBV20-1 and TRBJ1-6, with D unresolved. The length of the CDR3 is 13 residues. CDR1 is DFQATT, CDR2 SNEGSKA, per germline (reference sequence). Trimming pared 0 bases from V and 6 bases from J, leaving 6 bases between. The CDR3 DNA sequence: TGCAGTGCTAGAGATATGGGTAATTCACCCCTCCACTTT. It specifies CSARDMGNSPLHF.